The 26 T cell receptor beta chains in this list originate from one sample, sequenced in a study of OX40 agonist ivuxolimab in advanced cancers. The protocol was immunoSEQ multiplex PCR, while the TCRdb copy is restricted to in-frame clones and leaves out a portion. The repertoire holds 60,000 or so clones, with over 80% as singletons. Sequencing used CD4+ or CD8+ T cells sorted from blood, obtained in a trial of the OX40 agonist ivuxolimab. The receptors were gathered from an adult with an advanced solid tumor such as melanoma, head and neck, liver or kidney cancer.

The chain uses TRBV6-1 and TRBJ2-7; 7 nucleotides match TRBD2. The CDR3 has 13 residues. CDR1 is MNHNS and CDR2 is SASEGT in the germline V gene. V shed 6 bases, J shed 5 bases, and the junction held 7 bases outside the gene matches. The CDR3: CASRPAGSDEQYF. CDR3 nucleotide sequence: TGTGCCAGCAGGCCAGCGGGATCGGACGAGCAGTACTTC.

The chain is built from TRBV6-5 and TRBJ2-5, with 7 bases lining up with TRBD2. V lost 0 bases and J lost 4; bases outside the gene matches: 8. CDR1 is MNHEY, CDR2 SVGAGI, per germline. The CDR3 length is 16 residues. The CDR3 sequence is CASSYSRSGRGETQYF. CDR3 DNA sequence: TGTGCCAGCAGTTACTCGAGGTCTGGGAGGGGAGAGACCCAGTACTTC.

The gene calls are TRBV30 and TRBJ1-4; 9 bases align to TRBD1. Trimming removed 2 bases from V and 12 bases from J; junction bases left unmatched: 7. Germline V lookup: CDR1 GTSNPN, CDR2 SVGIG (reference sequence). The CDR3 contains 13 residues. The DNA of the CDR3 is TGTGCCTGGAGTAAAGGGACAGGGCGAGAACTGTTTTTT. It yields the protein CAWSKGTGRELFF.

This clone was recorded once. The CDR3 here is CASEEKRASGSHEQYF. In DNA, the CDR3 is TGTGCCAGCGAAGAAAAGAGGGCTAGCGGGAGCCACGAGCAGTACTTC. The chain is built from TRBV28 and TRBJ2-7; 10 nucleotides agree with TRBD2. CDR3 size: 16 residues. J was trimmed by 5 bases and V by 8 bases; bases with no gene match: 15. Per germline, CDR1 MDHEN and CDR2 SYDVKM.

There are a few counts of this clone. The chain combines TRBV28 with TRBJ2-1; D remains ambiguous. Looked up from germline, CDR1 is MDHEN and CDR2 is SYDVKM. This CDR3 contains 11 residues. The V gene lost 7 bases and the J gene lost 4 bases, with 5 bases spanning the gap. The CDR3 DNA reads TGTGCCAGCACCGGGTACAATGAGCAGTTCTTC. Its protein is CASTGYNEQFF.

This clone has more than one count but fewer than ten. CDR3 nucleotides: TGTGCCAGTAGTATCTCAACGAACACTGAAGCTTTCTTT. It is translated as CASSISTNTEAFF. The chain recombines TRBV19 with TRBJ1-1; no reliable D call. Germline V CDR1 and CDR2: LNHDA, SQIVND (reference sequence). This CDR3 is built from 13 residues. Trimming took off 3 bases at V and 1 base at J, with 6 bases between the two ends.

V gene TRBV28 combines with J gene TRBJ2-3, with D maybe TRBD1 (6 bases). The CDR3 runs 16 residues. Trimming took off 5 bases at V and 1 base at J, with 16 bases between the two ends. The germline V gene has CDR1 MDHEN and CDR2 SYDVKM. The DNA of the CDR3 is TGTGCCAGCAGTGCCCGCCAGGACAGACGCACAGATACGCAGTATTTT. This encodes CASSARQDRRTDTQYF.

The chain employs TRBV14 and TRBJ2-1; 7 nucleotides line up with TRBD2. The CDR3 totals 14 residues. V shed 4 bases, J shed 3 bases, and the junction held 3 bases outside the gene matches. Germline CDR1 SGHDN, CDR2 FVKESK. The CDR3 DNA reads TGTGCCAGCAGCCGCAGGGAGGGCTACAATGAGCAGTTCTTC. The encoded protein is CASSRREGYNEQFF.

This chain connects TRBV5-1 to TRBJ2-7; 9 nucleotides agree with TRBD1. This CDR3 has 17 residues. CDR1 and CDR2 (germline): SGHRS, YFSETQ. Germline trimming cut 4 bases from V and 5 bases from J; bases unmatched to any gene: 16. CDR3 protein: CASSPRRDTGGPNEQYF. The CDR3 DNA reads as TGCGCCAGCAGCCCACGAAGAGATACAGGGGGCCCCAACGAGCAGTACTTC. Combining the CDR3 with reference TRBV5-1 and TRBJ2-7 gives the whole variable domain KAGVTQTPRYLIKTRGQQVTLSCSPISGHRSVSWYQQTPGQGLQFLFEYFSETQRNKGNFPGRFSGRQFSNSRSEMNVSTLELGDSALYLCASSPRRDTGGPNEQYFGPGTRLTVT.

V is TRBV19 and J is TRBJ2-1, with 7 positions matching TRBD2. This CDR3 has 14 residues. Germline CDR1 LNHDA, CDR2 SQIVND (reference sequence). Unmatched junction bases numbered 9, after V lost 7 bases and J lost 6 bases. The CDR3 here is CASTQLAESNEQFF. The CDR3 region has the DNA TGTGCCAGTACCCAGCTAGCGGAGTCCAATGAGCAGTTCTTC.

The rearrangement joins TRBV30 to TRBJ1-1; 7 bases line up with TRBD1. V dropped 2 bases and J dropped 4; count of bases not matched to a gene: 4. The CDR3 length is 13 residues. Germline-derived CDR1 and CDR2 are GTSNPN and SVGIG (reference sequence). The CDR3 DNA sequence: TGTGCCTGGAGTAAGGGGGCCGGCACTGAAGCTTTCTTT. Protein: CAWSKGAGTEAFF. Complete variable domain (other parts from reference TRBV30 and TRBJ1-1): SQTIHQWPATLVQPVGSPLSLECTVEGTSNPNLYWYRQAAGRGLQLLFYSVGIGQISSEVPQNLSASRPQDRQFILSSKKLLLSDSGFYLCAWSKGAGTEAFFGQGTRLTVV.

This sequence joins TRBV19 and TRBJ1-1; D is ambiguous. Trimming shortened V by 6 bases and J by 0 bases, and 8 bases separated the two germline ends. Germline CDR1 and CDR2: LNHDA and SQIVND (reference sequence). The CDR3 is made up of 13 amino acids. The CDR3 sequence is CASSPSMNTEAFF. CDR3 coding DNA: TGTGCCAGTAGCCCCTCCATGAACACTGAAGCTTTCTTT.

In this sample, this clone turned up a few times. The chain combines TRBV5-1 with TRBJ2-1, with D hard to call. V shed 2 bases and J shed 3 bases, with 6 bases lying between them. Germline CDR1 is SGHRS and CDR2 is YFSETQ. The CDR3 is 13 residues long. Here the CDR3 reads CASSFGFYNEQFF. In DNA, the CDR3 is TGCGCCAGCAGCTTCGGCTTCTACAATGAGCAGTTCTTC.

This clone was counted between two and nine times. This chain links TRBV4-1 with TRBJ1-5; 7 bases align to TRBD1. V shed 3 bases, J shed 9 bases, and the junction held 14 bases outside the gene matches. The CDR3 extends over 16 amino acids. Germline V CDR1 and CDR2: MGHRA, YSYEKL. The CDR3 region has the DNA TGCGCCAGCAGCCAGGTACCGGGACAGTCCTTATGGCCCCAGCATTTT. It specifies CASSQVPGQSLWPQHF.

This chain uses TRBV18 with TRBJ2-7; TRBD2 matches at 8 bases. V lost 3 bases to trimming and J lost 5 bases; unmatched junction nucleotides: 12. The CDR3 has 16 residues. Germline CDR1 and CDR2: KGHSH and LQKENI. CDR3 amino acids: CASSPGGDLAIDEQYF. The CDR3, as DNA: TGTGCCAGCTCACCCGGGGGGGACTTAGCAATCGACGAGCAGTACTTC.

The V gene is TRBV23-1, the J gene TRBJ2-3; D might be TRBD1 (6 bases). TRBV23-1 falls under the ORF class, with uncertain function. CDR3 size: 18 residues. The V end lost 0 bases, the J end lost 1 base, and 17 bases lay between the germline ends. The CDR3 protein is CASSQSRSDRSRTDTQYF. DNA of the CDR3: TGCGCCAGCAGTCAATCGCGAAGTGACAGGTCCCGCACAGATACGCAGTATTTT.

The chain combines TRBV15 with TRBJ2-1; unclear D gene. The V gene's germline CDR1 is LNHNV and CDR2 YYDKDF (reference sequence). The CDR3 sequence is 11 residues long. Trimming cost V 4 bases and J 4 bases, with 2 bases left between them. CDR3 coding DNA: TGTGCCACCAGCATATACAATGAGCAGTTCTTC. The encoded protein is CATSIYNEQFF.

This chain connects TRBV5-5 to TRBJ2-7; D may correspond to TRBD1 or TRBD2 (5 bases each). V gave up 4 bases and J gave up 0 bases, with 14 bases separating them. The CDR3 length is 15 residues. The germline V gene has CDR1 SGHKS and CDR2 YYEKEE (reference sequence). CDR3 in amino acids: CASSPGLPTSYEQYF. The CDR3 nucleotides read TGTGCCAGCAGCCCGGGGCTCCCAACCTCCTACGAGCAGTACTTC.

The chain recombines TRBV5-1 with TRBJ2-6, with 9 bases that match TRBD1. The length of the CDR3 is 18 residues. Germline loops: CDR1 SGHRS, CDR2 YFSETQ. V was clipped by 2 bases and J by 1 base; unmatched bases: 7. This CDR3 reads CASSLWDRAVSGANVLTF. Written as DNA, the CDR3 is TGCGCCAGCAGCTTATGGGACAGGGCTGTTTCTGGGGCCAACGTCCTGACTTTC.

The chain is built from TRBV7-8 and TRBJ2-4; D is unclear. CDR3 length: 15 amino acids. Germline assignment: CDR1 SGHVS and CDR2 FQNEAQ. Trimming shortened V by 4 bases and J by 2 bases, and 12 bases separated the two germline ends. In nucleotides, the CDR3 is TGTGCCAGCAGCTGGAGCCCGGGTACCAAAAACATTCAGTACTTC. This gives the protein CASSWSPGTKNIQYF.

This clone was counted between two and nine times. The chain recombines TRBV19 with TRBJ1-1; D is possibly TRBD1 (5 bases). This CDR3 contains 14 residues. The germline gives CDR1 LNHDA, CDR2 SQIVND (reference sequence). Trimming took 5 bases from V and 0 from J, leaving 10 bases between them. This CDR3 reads CASSVRELNTEAFF. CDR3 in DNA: TGTGCCAGTAGTGTCAGGGAACTGAACACTGAAGCTTTCTTT.

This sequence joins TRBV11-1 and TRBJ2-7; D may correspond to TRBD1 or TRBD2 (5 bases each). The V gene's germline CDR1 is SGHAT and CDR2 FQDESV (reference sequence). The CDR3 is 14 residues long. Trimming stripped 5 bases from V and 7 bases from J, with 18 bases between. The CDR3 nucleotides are TGTGCCAGCAGCCGCAGAGGGGTGTACTCTGAGCAGTACTTC. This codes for CASSRRGVYSEQYF.

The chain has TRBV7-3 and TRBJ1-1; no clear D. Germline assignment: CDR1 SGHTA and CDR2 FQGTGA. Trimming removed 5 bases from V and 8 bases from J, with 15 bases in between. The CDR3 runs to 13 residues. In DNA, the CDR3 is TGTGCCAGCAGCATAATGGGGTTCGGAGAAGCTTTCTTT. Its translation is CASSIMGFGEAFF.

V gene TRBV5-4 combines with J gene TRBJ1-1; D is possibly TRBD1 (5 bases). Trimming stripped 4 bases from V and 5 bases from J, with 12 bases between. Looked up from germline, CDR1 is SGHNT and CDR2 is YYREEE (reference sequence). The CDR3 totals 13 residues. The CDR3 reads CASSEREGTEAFF. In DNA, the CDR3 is TGTGCCAGCAGCGAGAGGGAGGGGACTGAAGCTTTCTTT.

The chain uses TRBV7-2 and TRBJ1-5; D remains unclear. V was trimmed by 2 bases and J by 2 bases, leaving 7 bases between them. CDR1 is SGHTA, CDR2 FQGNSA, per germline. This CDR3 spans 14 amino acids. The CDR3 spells CASSLSLGNQPQHF. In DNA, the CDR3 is TGTGCCAGCAGCTTAAGTTTGGGCAATCAGCCCCAGCATTTT.

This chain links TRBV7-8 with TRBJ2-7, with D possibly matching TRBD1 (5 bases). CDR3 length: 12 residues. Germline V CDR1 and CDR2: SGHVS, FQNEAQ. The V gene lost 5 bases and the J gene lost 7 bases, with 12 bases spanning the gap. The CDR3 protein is CASSLGSGEQYF. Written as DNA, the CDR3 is TGTGCCAGCAGCCTCGGGTCAGGGGAGCAGTACTTC.